This is a list of T cell receptor beta chains from one sample in a study of T-cell reconstitution after alpha-beta-depleted transplantation in children. Using its own MiXCR run on the PCR reads, TCRdb lists one record per CDR3 protein. The repertoire holds roughly 220,000 distinct CDR3 sequences, about 8.8% seen once, with 5% to 6% in the top ten. Sample: PBMCs from the stem cell graft donor, taken from the stem cell graft. These receptors originate from a human donor who donated a stem cell graft to a child with SCID. Each CDR3 is given with its conserved first and last residue. Fields, in order: CDR3 DNA, CDR3 protein, clone size, D gene, J gene, V gene. The D gene is left open where the match is weak. Clone size is not always given. Where it is, it says once, few, many or a class for expanded clones.

cdr3_nt: TGTGCCAGCAGTTTATCGTTTCTTGGACTAGATTTGGTAGGCAAAAACATTCAGTACTTC
cdr3_aa: CASSLSFLGLDLVGKNIQYF
clone_size: .
d_call: TRBD2
j_call: TRBJ2-4
v_call: TRBV27

cdr3_nt: TGTGCCAGCAGCACGGGACAGGGGCTTAATTCACCCCTCCACTTT
cdr3_aa: CASSTGQGLNSPLHF
clone_size: .
d_call: TRBD1
j_call: TRBJ1-6
v_call: TRBV7-3

cdr3_nt: TGTGCCAGCAGCCTCAGACAGGGGGCACACAATTCACCCCTCCACTTT
cdr3_aa: CASSLRQGAHNSPLHF
clone_size: many
d_call: TRBD1
j_call: TRBJ1-6
v_call: TRBV7-9

cdr3_nt: TGTGCCAGCAGCTTGGCCGGGACCCAGAATGAAAAACTGTTTTTT
cdr3_aa: CASSLAGTQNEKLFF
clone_size: many
d_call: .
j_call: TRBJ1-4
v_call: TRBV5-5

cdr3_nt: TGTGCCAGCAGCTTAGCAACAGGGGAAGCTTTCTTT
cdr3_aa: CASSLATGEAFF
clone_size: many
d_call: .
j_call: TRBJ1-1
v_call: TRBV7-9

cdr3_nt: TGCAGTGCTAGCCGCGGGGGATTCCCGAACACTGAAGCTTTCTTT
cdr3_aa: CSASRGGFPNTEAFF
clone_size: few
d_call: .
j_call: TRBJ1-1
v_call: TRBV20-1

cdr3_nt: TGCGCCAGCAGCTTTGACAGGATCGATGAAAAACTGTTTTTT
cdr3_aa: CASSFDRIDEKLFF
clone_size: .
d_call: .
j_call: TRBJ1-4
v_call: TRBV5-1

cdr3_nt: TGCGCCAGCAGCCAAGGGGTGGGCGGGGCTTACAATGAGCAGTTCTTC
cdr3_aa: CASSQGVGGAYNEQFF
clone_size: many
d_call: .
j_call: TRBJ2-1
v_call: TRBV4-1

cdr3_nt: TGCGCCAGCAGCTCACTTACAGGGGGCACCGGGGAGCTGTTTTTT
cdr3_aa: CASSSLTGGTGELFF
clone_size: many
d_call: TRBD1
j_call: TRBJ2-2
v_call: TRBV5-1

cdr3_nt: TGCAGCGTCTCAAACACTGAAGCTTTCTTT
cdr3_aa: CSVSNTEAFF
clone_size: many
d_call: .
j_call: TRBJ1-1
v_call: TRBV29-1

cdr3_nt: TGTGCCAGTAGTATAGTCGGGACGGCGAACACCGGGGAGCTGTTTTTT
cdr3_aa: CASSIVGTANTGELFF
clone_size: many
d_call: .
j_call: TRBJ2-2
v_call: TRBV19

cdr3_nt: TGCGCCAGCAGCCAAGATAGGTATATCGGTAGCACAGATACGCAGTATTTT
cdr3_aa: CASSQDRYIGSTDTQYF
clone_size: .
d_call: .
j_call: TRBJ2-3
v_call: TRBV4-1

cdr3_nt: TGCAGCGCGGGACAGGGGGCTAACTATGGCTACACCTTC
cdr3_aa: CSAGQGANYGYTF
clone_size: many
d_call: TRBD1
j_call: TRBJ1-2
v_call: TRBV20-1

cdr3_nt: TGCAGTGCTAGCCCGCCAGGGCAGCACGAGCAGTACTTC
cdr3_aa: CSASPPGQHEQYF
clone_size: many
d_call: .
j_call: TRBJ2-7
v_call: TRBV20-1

cdr3_nt: TGTGCCAGCAGTCCATCGACAGTGGGGGCCAACGTCCTGACTTTC
cdr3_aa: CASSPSTVGANVLTF
clone_size: many
d_call: .
j_call: TRBJ2-6
v_call: TRBV6-2/TRBV6-3

cdr3_nt: TGTGCCAGCTCACCACCCTGGTCACAGGGGACTAATGAAAAACTGTTTTTT
cdr3_aa: CASSPPWSQGTNEKLFF
clone_size: .
d_call: TRBD1
j_call: TRBJ1-4
v_call: TRBV18

cdr3_nt: TGTGCCAGCAGTTACCGGGGGGCCGGTAATGAAAAACTGTTTTTT
cdr3_aa: CASSYRGAGNEKLFF
clone_size: many
d_call: .
j_call: TRBJ1-4
v_call: TRBV6-5

cdr3_nt: TGTGCCAGCAGTGTCCAGATAACAGGGGAAAAGTACTTC
cdr3_aa: CASSVQITGEKYF
clone_size: many
d_call: TRBD1
j_call: TRBJ2-4
v_call: TRBV6-4

cdr3_nt: TGCGCCAGCAGCTCCGGGACAAGGGCCGGGGAGCTGTTTTTT
cdr3_aa: CASSSGTRAGELFF
clone_size: many
d_call: .
j_call: TRBJ2-2
v_call: TRBV5-1

cdr3_nt: TGCGCCACCCCAAGAGGGGGATTAGCCAAAAACATTCAGTACTTC
cdr3_aa: CATPRGGLAKNIQYF
clone_size: many
d_call: .
j_call: TRBJ2-4
v_call: TRBV5-1

cdr3_nt: TGTGCCAGCAGTCTAAGGGTTTTAGGAAACACCATATATTTT
cdr3_aa: CASSLRVLGNTIYF
clone_size: many
d_call: .
j_call: TRBJ1-3
v_call: TRBV2

cdr3_nt: TGTGCCAGCAGTTTCGGCCTAGGCGTCAATCAGCCCCAGCATTTT
cdr3_aa: CASSFGLGVNQPQHF
clone_size: .
d_call: .
j_call: TRBJ1-5
v_call: TRBV12-3/TRBV12-4

cdr3_nt: TGTGCCAGCAGCTCCGCGGGGTATCCGCAGTATTTT
cdr3_aa: CASSSAGYPQYF
clone_size: many
d_call: .
j_call: TRBJ2-3
v_call: TRBV7-2

cdr3_nt: TGTGCCAGCAGCGTCGGGACAGGGAACGGCTACACCTTC
cdr3_aa: CASSVGTGNGYTF
clone_size: many
d_call: TRBD1
j_call: TRBJ1-2
v_call: TRBV9

cdr3_nt: TGCAGTGCCTCAGGATACCCCTATGGCTACACCTTC
cdr3_aa: CSASGYPYGYTF
clone_size: many
d_call: .
j_call: TRBJ1-2
v_call: TRBV20-1

cdr3_nt: TGTGCCAGCAGCTTTGGGGAAGTTAGGATGAACACTGAAGCTTTCTTT
cdr3_aa: CASSFGEVRMNTEAFF
clone_size: many
d_call: .
j_call: TRBJ1-1
v_call: TRBV7-9

cdr3_nt: TGTGCCAGCACATTTGGGGACACTGAAGCTTTCTTT
cdr3_aa: CASTFGDTEAFF
clone_size: many
d_call: .
j_call: TRBJ1-1
v_call: TRBV12-3/TRBV12-4

cdr3_nt: TGCAGCGTTTCGGACAGATATCAAGAGACCCAGTACTTC
cdr3_aa: CSVSDRYQETQYF
clone_size: many
d_call: .
j_call: TRBJ2-5
v_call: TRBV29-1

cdr3_nt: TGTGCCAGCAAATTTGCCGACATAGGTTTGAAAGAGACCCAGTACTTC
cdr3_aa: CASKFADIGLKETQYF
clone_size: many
d_call: .
j_call: TRBJ2-5
v_call: TRBV2

cdr3_nt: TGTGCCAGCTCACCGCCAGAATCACCCCTCCACTTT
cdr3_aa: CASSPPESPLHF
clone_size: many
d_call: .
j_call: TRBJ1-6
v_call: TRBV18

cdr3_nt: TGTGCCAGCAGGCGGACAATACAAGAGACCCAGTACTTC
cdr3_aa: CASRRTIQETQYF
clone_size: many
d_call: .
j_call: TRBJ2-5
v_call: TRBV6-5

cdr3_nt: TGCGCCAGCAGCTTGGCCTCGGTGGTGGGCTACGAGCAGTACTTC
cdr3_aa: CASSLASVVGYEQYF
clone_size: few
d_call: .
j_call: TRBJ2-7
v_call: TRBV5-1

cdr3_nt: TGTGCCAGCAGCTTAGGACCAGGGACAGGGAGGGCCGGGGAGCTGTTTTTT
cdr3_aa: CASSLGPGTGRAGELFF
clone_size: many
d_call: TRBD1
j_call: TRBJ2-2
v_call: TRBV11-2

cdr3_nt: TGTGCCAGCAGCCGCGGCTGGGACACAGATACGCAGTATTTT
cdr3_aa: CASSRGWDTDTQYF
clone_size: many
d_call: .
j_call: TRBJ2-3
v_call: TRBV7-9

cdr3_nt: TGCAGTGCTAGAGTTGGTACTAGCGGGGCCTACGAGCAGTACTTC
cdr3_aa: CSARVGTSGAYEQYF
clone_size: many
d_call: TRBD2
j_call: TRBJ2-7
v_call: TRBV20-1

cdr3_nt: TGTGCCAGCAGCTTATCCCCGGGCCTCCCCCCAATCTCTGGAAACACCATATATTTT
cdr3_aa: CASSLSPGLPPISGNTIYF
clone_size: few
d_call: .
j_call: TRBJ1-3
v_call: TRBV7-6

cdr3_nt: TGCAGCGTTGGTCAGAACACTGAAGCTTTCTTT
cdr3_aa: CSVGQNTEAFF
clone_size: many
d_call: .
j_call: TRBJ1-1
v_call: TRBV29-1

cdr3_nt: TGCAGTGCTAGGTTTGGAAACACCATATATTTT
cdr3_aa: CSARFGNTIYF
clone_size: many
d_call: .
j_call: TRBJ1-3
v_call: TRBV20-1

cdr3_nt: TGCAGTGCCCCGGGGGTCGGTTATGGCTACACCTTC
cdr3_aa: CSAPGVGYGYTF
clone_size: many
d_call: .
j_call: TRBJ1-2
v_call: TRBV20-1

cdr3_nt: TGCGCCAGCAGGGCAGGGGGCACCGATAATTCACCCCTCCACTTT
cdr3_aa: CASRAGGTDNSPLHF
clone_size: many
d_call: TRBD1
j_call: TRBJ1-6
v_call: TRBV5-1

cdr3_nt: TGTGCCAGCAGCGTGGGGTCGATAGGGGGGGGCCGAGATGAGCAGTTCTTC
cdr3_aa: CASSVGSIGGGRDEQFF
clone_size: many
d_call: .
j_call: TRBJ2-1
v_call: TRBV9

cdr3_nt: TGTGCCAGCAGACAGGGTAGGCTGAACTCTGAAGCTTTCTTT
cdr3_aa: CASRQGRLNSEAFF
clone_size: many
d_call: .
j_call: TRBJ1-1
v_call: TRBV12-3/TRBV12-4